This TCR beta chain was recovered during a study of blood T cell repertoires in COVID-19. Study overall: In each case, the material was cDNA or gDNA derived from T cells, B-cell-depleted T cells, or PBMCs.

Germline CDR1 and CDR2: LNHDA and SQIVND (reference sequence). J lost 0 bases, V lost 7 bases, and 12 bases had no gene match. The length of the CDR3 is 17 residues. Generated by immunoSEQ multiplex PCR, the TCRdb table keeps only in-frame clones and is missing some. The top ten hold about 8.9% of the sample, which has 250,000 or so clones, about four fifths seen once. The specimen was peripheral blood. The sequence was obtained from a man aged 80 or over with acute or convalescent COVID-19. The chain has TRBV19 and TRBJ1-2; 9 bases agree with TRBD1. This CDR3 reads CASNLNRDRASNYGYTF. The CDR3 coding sequence is TGTGCCAGTAACTTAAACCGGGACAGGGCTTCTAACTATGGCTACACCTTC.